What follows is one TCR beta chain and its context. The data were obtained in a study of blood T cell repertoires in COVID-19. Across the whole study: Both acute and convalescent COVID-19 samples were obtained from the United States, Italy and Spain.

This CDR3 has 14 residues. CDR1 is SGHRS, CDR2 YFSETQ, per germline. With 4 bases clipped from V and 7 bases from J, the junction kept 2 bases outside the gene matches. Sequencing was performed with immunoSEQ multiplex PCR; in TCRdb, only in-frame clones are kept and a portion is missing. Of roughly 77,000 clones listed, about 90% are singletons. The source of this sequence is a middle-aged man with active COVID-19. Sequencing used peripheral blood. The chain carries TRBV5-1 and TRBJ1-6; 10 nucleotides align to TRBD1. CDR3 sequence reads: CASSQGQGNSPLHF. CDR3 DNA: TGCGCCAGCAGCCAGGGACAGGGGAATTCACCCCTCCACTTT.